One and the same sample provided the 28 T cell receptor beta chains below, sequenced in a study of persistence of HIV-infected CD4 T cells. The libraries were made with immunoSEQ version 4 in survey mode. Measured with immunoSEQ multiplex PCR; TCRdb has only the in-frame clones, and not every one. The sample carries around 48,000 clones, over 70% recorded once. These TCRs are of unknown antigen specificity. The stimulus was lysate of CMV-infected fibroblasts, about 11 ug/mL. CD40L-negative CD69-negative CD45RO-high memory CD4+ T cells were sorted as populations depleted of antigen-responding cells. Sequences were derived from CD4+ T cells sorted from PBMCs after approximately 20-hour stimulation, sampled from a patient who received antiretroviral therapy. The receptors were sampled from an adult man with HIV who was CMV-seropositive.

The V and J genes are TRBV18 and TRBJ2-5; D is unresolved. V lost 0 bases and J 2 bases, leaving 4 bases between the germline ends. CDR1 is KGHSH, CDR2 LQKENI, per germline. The CDR3 runs 13 residues. CDR3 loop: CASSPPGQETQYF. The CDR3 DNA reads as TGTGCCAGCTCACCACCGGGGCAAGAGACCCAGTACTTC.

The rearrangement links TRBV3-1 (or the pseudogene TRBV3-2) to TRBJ1-6, with D perhaps matching TRBD1 (6 bases). CDR3 length: 16 residues. V was cut by 7 bases and J by 7 bases, with 20 bases left in between. Looked up from germline, CDR1 is LGHDT and CDR2 is YNNKEL (reference sequence). The CDR3 DNA reads as TGTGCCAGCAACAGGGATGGGGGGCGTAGAAATTCACCCCTCCACTTT. Amino acid sequence: CASNRDGGRRNSPLHF.

This clone has more than one count but fewer than ten. The chain recombines TRBV12-3 or TRBV12-4 with TRBJ1-4; no clear D. Trimming pared 2 bases from V and 7 bases from J, leaving 8 bases between. This CDR3 contains 13 residues. CDR3 residues: CASSLFAAEKLFF. The CDR3 DNA sequence: TGTGCCAGCAGTTTATTCGCGGCTGAAAAACTGTTTTTT.

The chain has TRBV29-1 and TRBJ1-1; 8 nucleotides match TRBD1. Trimming cost V 4 bases and J 8 bases; bases outside gene matches: 3. The CDR3 totals 11 residues. Germline-derived CDR1 and CDR2 are SQVTM and ANQGSEA. CDR3 bases: TGCAGCGTTGCGGACAGGGCAGAAGCTTTCTTT. It codes for CSVADRAEAFF.

This chain joins TRBV30 and TRBJ2-1; 8 bases match TRBD1. The CDR3 is made up of 12 amino acids. V lost 3 bases and J lost 7; bases outside the gene matches: 2. Germline assignment: CDR1 GTSNPN and CDR2 SVGIG (reference sequence). Written as DNA, the CDR3 is TGTGCCTGGAGCGACAGGGGTAATGAGCAGTTCTTC. This translates into CAWSDRGNEQFF.

The chain carries TRBV5-1 and TRBJ2-7; 10 positions agree with TRBD1. This CDR3 spans 15 amino acids. V was pared by 2 bases and J by 6 bases, with 8 bases of the junction left unmatched. CDR1 SGHRS and CDR2 YFSETQ come from the germline V gene. The CDR3 nucleotides are TGCGCCAGCAGCTTACCGGGACAGGGGCGGTCCGAGCAGTACTTC. It encodes CASSLPGQGRSEQYF.

This clone came up a few times. The rearrangement links TRBV19 to TRBJ2-2; TRBD1 agrees at 7 bases. This CDR3 has 12 residues. From germline, CDR1 is LNHDA and CDR2 SQIVND (reference sequence). Trimming took 7 bases from V and 6 from J; bases not matched to a gene: 2. CDR3 amino acids: CASKQGAGELFF. CDR3 sequence (DNA): TGTGCCAGTAAGCAGGGGGCCGGGGAGCTGTTTTTT.

The V and J genes are TRBV28 and TRBJ2-3; D may be TRBD1 or TRBD2 (5 bases each). Germline V lookup: CDR1 MDHEN, CDR2 SYDVKM. V was clipped by 4 bases and J by 6 bases, with 11 bases between them. CDR3 length: 13 amino acids. This CDR3 reads CASSSGRLDTQYF. Written as DNA, the CDR3 is TGTGCCAGCAGTTCGGGACGGCTGGATACGCAGTATTTT.

The chain has TRBV30 and TRBJ1-6; 9 positions agree with TRBD1. In germline, CDR1 is GTSNPN, CDR2 SVGIG (reference sequence). Unmatched junction bases numbered 7, after V lost 6 bases and J lost 10 bases. The CDR3 totals 13 residues. The CDR3 DNA reads as TGTGCCTGCCAGAGACAGGGGGGCTCACCCCTCCACTTT. It is translated as CACQRQGGSPLHF. Drawing the rest from reference TRBV30 and TRBJ1-6, the complete variable domain is SQTIHQWPATLVQPVGSPLSLECTVEGTSNPNLYWYRQAAGRGLQLLFYSVGIGQISSEVPQNLSASRPQDRQFILSSKKLLLSDSGFYLCACQRQGGSPLHFGNGTRLTVT.

The chain is built from TRBV2 and TRBJ1-2; possibly TRBD1 for D (6 bases). V lost 3 bases and J 8 bases, leaving 19 bases between the germline ends. The CDR3 has 15 residues. CDR1 is SNHLY, CDR2 FYNNEI, per germline. The CDR3 loop is CASSEAPTGFGGYTF. The CDR3 DNA reads TGTGCCAGCAGTGAGGCCCCGACAGGTTTCGGGGGCTACACCTTC.

The chain links TRBV6-2 or TRBV6-3 to TRBJ1-5; 9 nucleotides match TRBD1. Germline values: CDR1 MNHEY, CDR2 SVGEGT. The V gene end was trimmed by 4 bases and the J gene end by 6 bases; junction bases not matched to a gene: 13. This CDR3 spans 17 amino acids. The CDR3 region has the DNA TGTGCCAGCAGTTCCGGGACAGGGAACACCTTCTTTCAGCCCCAGCATTTT. Amino acid sequence: CASSSGTGNTFFQPQHF.

Details on this clone: One end of the junction fails to match germline, which may point to a read error. This chain links TRBV12-3 or TRBV12-4 with TRBJ1-1; D is uncertain. The CDR3 length is 11 residues. CDR3 DNA: TGTGCCAGCAGTCACAGCACTGAGGCTTTCTTT. Translated, it gives CASSHSTEAFF.

The CDR3 reads CASSLDATGELFF. The CDR3 nucleotides are TGTGCCAGCAGCTTAGACGCCACCGGGGAGCTGTTTTTT. The chain uses TRBV7-9 and TRBJ2-2; no firm D call. The CDR3 consists of 13 residues. In germline, CDR1 is SEHNR, CDR2 FQNEAQ (reference sequence). The germline V and J ends were trimmed by 1 base and 4 bases, with 4 bases remaining between them.

CDR3 sequence reads: CASSLWETGSNGYTF. For the CDR3, the DNA is TGTGCCAGCTCGCTTTGGGAGACAGGGAGCAATGGCTACACCTTC. This chain joins TRBV18 and TRBJ1-2, with 7 bases identical to TRBD1. With 6 bases clipped from V and 6 bases from J, the junction kept 13 bases outside the gene matches. From germline, CDR1 is KGHSH and CDR2 LQKENI. CDR3 length: 15 residues.

Only a few counts were recorded for this clone. The V gene is TRBV6-1, the J gene TRBJ1-5; perhaps TRBD1 as D (6 bases). The germline gives CDR1 MNHNS, CDR2 SASEGT. CDR3 length: 16 amino acids. The V and J ends lost 2 bases and 5 bases respectively, with 16 bases between them. Written as DNA, the CDR3 is TGTGCCAGCAGTGAATGGAGAGGGGGGGGATATCAGCCCCAGCATTTT. Encoded protein: CASSEWRGGGYQPQHF.

The gene calls are TRBV6-6 and TRBJ1-4; possible D gene TRBD1, 6 bases. The V gene's germline CDR1 is MNHNY and CDR2 SVGAGI (reference sequence). The CDR3 contains 18 residues. With 5 bases removed from V and 0 bases from J, the gap between germline ends came to 19 bases. CDR3 amino acids: CASSPRRGPAATNEKLFF. CDR3 coding DNA: TGTGCCAGCAGTCCCCGTCGGGGGCCGGCAGCAACTAATGAAAAACTGTTTTTT.

The gene calls are TRBV25-1 and TRBJ2-1; TRBD1 agrees at 7 bases. Germline V CDR1 and CDR2: MGHDK, SYGVNS. The CDR3 covers 15 residues. After removal of 4 bases from V and 1 base from J, the junction contained 4 bases not matched to a gene. The CDR3 loop is CASSGADRSYNEQFF. DNA for the CDR3: TGTGCCAGCAGTGGGGCGGACAGGTCCTACAATGAGCAGTTCTTC.

The rearrangement uses TRBV5-5 and TRBJ1-4, with D possibly matching TRBD1 (5 bases). Per the germline V gene, CDR1 is SGHKS and CDR2 is YYEKEE (reference sequence). Trimming stripped 2 bases from V and 8 bases from J, with 19 bases between. The CDR3 has 16 residues. The DNA of the CDR3 is TGTGCCAGCAGCTTATTTTCGGGGGTTAAGTCGGAAAAACTGTTTTTT. It translates to CASSLFSGVKSEKLFF.

The CDR3 region has the DNA TGTGCCAGCAGCCTAGAAGGTATCGCTAGCACAGATACGCAGTATTTT. Residues: CASSLEGIASTDTQYF. J is TRBJ2-3 and V is TRBV9, with no clear D. Germline loops: CDR1 SGDLS, CDR2 YYNGEE. Trimming removed 4 bases from V and 0 bases from J, with 15 bases in between. The CDR3 consists of 16 residues.

The chain couples TRBV6-5 to TRBJ1-1; 7 bases match TRBD1. The CDR3 covers 15 residues. CDR1 and CDR2 (germline): MNHEY, SVGAGI. V shed 7 bases, J shed 7 bases, and the junction held 15 bases outside the gene matches. CDR3 residues: CASIYRYRGDGEAFF. The CDR3 bases are TGTGCCAGCATCTATAGGTACAGGGGAGATGGTGAAGCTTTCTTT.

V gene TRBV3-1 (or the pseudogene TRBV3-2) combines with J gene TRBJ1-2, with D maybe TRBD1 (5 bases). V was clipped by 1 base and J by 0 bases, with 9 bases between them. The CDR3 loop spans 15 amino acids. CDR1 LGHDT and CDR2 YNNKEL come from the germline V gene (reference sequence). The CDR3 DNA reads TGTGCCAGCAGCCAAGGCCGGACAACTAACTATGGCTACACCTTC. This sequence encodes CASSQGRTTNYGYTF.

This chain joins TRBV12-3 or TRBV12-4 and TRBJ2-1; D is unclear. The V end was cut by 1 base, the J end by 8 bases, with 6 bases between. CDR3 size: 12 residues. CDR3 bases: TGTGCCAGCAGTTTAGTCCCAGATGAGCAGTTCTTC. It yields the protein CASSLVPDEQFF.

This chain joins TRBV7-2 and TRBJ2-5; D is possibly TRBD2 (6 bases). Germline CDR1 is SGHTA and CDR2 is FQGNSA. V shed 1 base and J shed 9 bases, with 15 bases lying between them. The CDR3 is made up of 14 amino acids. The CDR3, as DNA: TGTGCCAGCAGCTTAGTGACTACCCCGGGGGCCCAGTACTTC. It yields the protein CASSLVTTPGAQYF.

The CDR3 region is CASSIPQGTEAFF. The CDR3 bases are TGTGCCAGCAGTATACCACAGGGTACTGAAGCTTTCTTT. The genes are TRBV6-6 and TRBJ1-1; perhaps TRBD1 as D (6 bases). The germline CDR1 and CDR2 sequences are MNHNY and SVGAGI (reference sequence). This CDR3 spans 13 amino acids. V lost 5 bases and J 5 bases, leaving 12 bases between the germline ends.

By its share, this clone is medium-sized. J is TRBJ2-1 and V is TRBV6-5, with D unresolved. V was clipped by 2 bases and J by 5 bases, with 10 bases between them. CDR1 is MNHEY, CDR2 SVGAGI, per germline. The CDR3 consists of 14 residues. CDR3 residues: CASSYTISDNEQFF. DNA for the CDR3: TGTGCCAGCAGTTACACCATCAGCGACAATGAGCAGTTCTTC.

This clone was picked up a small number of times. This chain joins TRBV5-1 and TRBJ1-1, with D unresolved. V dropped 4 bases and J dropped 4 bases, with 17 bases sitting between them. The CDR3 consists of 15 residues. Germline V gives CDR1 SGHRS, CDR2 YFSETQ. The DNA of the CDR3 is TGCGCCAGCAGCCCGGACGTGAGCCTAGCCACTGAAGCTTTCTTT. As protein: CASSPDVSLATEAFF. Using reference TRBV5-1 and TRBJ1-1 for the parts outside the CDR3, the full variable domain is KAGVTQTPRYLIKTRGQQVTLSCSPISGHRSVSWYQQTPGQGLQFLFEYFSETQRNKGNFPGRFSGRQFSNSRSEMNVSTLELGDSALYLCASSPDVSLATEAFFGQGTRLTVV.

Only one count was recorded for this clone. This chain uses TRBV4-1 with TRBJ2-3, with 8 positions matching TRBD2. Per the germline V gene, CDR1 is MGHRA and CDR2 is YSYEKL. V shed 1 base and J 2 bases; nucleotides not matched to a gene: 8. The CDR3 is 17 amino acids. The DNA for the CDR3 is TGCGCCAGCAGCCAAGTCCCTCCGGGGGGGGACACAGATACGCAGTATTTT. This gives the protein CASSQVPPGGDTDTQYF.

The chain links TRBV12-3 or TRBV12-4 to TRBJ2-7; unclear D gene. V was cut by 6 bases and J by 2 bases, with 8 bases left in between. The CDR3 is 12 amino acids. CDR3 sequence (DNA): TGTGCCAGCAGGTTCAGCGCCTACGAGCAGTACTTC. It is translated as CASRFSAYEQYF.